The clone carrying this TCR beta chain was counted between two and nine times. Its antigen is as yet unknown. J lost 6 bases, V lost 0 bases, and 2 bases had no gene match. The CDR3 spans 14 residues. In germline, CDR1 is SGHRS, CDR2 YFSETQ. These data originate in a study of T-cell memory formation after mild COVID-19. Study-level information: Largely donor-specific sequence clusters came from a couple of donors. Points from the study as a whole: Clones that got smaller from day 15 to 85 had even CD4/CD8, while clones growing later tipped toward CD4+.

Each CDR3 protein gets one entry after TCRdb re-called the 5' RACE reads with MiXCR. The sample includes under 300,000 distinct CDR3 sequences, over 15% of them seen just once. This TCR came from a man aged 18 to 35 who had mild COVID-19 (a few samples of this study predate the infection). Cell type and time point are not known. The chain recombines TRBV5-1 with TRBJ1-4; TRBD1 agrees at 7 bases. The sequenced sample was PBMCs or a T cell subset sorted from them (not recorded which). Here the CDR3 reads CASSLVQGDEKLFF. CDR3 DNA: TGCGCCAGCAGCTTGGTCCAGGGGGATGAAAAACTGTTTTTT.